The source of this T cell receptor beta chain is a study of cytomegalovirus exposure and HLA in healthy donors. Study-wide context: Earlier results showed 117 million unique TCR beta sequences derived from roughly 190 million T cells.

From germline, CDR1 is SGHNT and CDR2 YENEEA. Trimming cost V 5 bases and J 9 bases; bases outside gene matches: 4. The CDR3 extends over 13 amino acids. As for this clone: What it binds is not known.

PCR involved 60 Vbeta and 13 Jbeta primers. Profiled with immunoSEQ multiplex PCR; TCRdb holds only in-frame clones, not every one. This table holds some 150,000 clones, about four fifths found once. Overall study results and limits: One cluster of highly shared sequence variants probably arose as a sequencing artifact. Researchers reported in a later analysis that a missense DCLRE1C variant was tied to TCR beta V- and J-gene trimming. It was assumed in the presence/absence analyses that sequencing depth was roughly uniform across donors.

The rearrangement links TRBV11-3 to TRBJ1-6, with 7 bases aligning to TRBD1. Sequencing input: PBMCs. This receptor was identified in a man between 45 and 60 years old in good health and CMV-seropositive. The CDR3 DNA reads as TGTGCCAGCAGCCAGACAGGGATTTCACCCCTCCACTTT. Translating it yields CASSQTGISPLHF.